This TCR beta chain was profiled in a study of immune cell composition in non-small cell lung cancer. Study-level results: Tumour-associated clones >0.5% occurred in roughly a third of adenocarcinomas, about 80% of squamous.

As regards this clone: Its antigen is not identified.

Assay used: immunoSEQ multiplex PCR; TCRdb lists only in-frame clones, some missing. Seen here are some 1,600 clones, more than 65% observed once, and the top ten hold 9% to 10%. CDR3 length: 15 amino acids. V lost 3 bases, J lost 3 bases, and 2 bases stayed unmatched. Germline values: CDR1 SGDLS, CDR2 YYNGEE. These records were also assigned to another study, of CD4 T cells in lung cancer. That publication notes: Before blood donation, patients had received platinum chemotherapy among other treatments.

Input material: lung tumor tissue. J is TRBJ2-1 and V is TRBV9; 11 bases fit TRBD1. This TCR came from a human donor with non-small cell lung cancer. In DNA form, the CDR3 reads TGTGCCAGCAGCGAGGGACAGGGGGGCTACAATGAGCAGTTCTTC. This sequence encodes CASSEGQGGYNEQFF.